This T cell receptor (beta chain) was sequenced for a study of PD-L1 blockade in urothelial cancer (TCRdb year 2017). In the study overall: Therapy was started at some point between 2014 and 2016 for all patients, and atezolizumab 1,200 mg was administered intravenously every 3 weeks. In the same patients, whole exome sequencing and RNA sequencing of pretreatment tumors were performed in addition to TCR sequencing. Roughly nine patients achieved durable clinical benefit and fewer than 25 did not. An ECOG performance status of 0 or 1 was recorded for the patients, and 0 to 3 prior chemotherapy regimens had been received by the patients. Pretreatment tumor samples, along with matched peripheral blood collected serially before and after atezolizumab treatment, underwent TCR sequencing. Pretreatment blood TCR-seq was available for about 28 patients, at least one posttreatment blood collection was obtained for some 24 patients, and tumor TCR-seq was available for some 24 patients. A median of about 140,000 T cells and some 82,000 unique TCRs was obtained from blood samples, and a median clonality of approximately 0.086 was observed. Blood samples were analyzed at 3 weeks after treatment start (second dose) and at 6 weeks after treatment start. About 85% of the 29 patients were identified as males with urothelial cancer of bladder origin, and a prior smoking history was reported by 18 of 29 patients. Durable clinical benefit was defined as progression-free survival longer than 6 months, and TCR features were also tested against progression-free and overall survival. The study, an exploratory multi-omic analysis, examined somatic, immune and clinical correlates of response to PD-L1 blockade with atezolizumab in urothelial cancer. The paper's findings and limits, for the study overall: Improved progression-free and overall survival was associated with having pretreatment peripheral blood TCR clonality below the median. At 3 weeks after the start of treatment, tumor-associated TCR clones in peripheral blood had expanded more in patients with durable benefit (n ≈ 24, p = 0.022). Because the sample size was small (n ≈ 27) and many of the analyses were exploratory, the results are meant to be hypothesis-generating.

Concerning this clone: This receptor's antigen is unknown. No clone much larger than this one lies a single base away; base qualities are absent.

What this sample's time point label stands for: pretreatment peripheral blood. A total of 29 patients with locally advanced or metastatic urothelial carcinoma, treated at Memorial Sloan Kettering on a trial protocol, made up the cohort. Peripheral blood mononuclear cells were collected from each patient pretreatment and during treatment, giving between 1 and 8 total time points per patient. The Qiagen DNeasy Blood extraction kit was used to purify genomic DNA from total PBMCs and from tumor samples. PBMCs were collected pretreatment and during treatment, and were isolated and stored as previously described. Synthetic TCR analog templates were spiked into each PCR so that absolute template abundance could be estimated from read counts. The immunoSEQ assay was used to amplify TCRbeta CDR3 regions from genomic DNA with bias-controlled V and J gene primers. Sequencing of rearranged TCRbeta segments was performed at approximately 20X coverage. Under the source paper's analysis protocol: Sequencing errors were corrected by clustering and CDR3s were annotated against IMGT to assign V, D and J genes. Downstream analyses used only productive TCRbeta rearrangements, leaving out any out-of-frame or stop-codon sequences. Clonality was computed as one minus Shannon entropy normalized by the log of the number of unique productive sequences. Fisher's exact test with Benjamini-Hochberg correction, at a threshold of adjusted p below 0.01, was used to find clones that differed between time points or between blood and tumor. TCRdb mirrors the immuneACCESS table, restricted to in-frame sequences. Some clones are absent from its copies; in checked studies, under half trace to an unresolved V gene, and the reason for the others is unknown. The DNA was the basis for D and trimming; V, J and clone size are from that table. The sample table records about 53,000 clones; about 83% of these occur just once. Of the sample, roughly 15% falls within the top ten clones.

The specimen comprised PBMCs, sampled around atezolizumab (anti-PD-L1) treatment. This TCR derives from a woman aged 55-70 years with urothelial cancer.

The CDR3 protein: CASSFARGDSSRYNEQFF. The DNA sequence is TGTGCCAGCAGTTTCGCGCGGGGGGACAGCTCGAGATACAATGAGCAGTTCTTC. The rearrangement joined TRBV28 to TRBJ2-1, with TRBD2 perhaps the D gene, on 8 matching bases. The cysteine opens and the phenylalanine closes a CDR3 of 18 amino acids. Only the CDR3 region is kept as DNA, spanning 54 bases read in frame from base 1. The germline V gene supplies CDR1 MDHEN and CDR2 SYDVKM. Trimming at the junction amounts to 3 bases on V and 4 bases on J, and the germline ends lie 22 bases apart.